The clone carrying this T cell receptor (beta chain) showed up just once. The antigen remains undetermined. The template was RNA from unsorted bulk tissue. Between August and November 2014, newly diagnosed, chemotherapy-naive lung cancer patients underwent thoracic surgery in China. A modified ARM-PCR protocol with three rounds of nested PCR amplified TCRbeta. TCRdb independently ran MiXCR on the multiplex PCR reads; one entry per CDR3 protein. The data show 60,000 to 90,000 distinct CDR3 sequences, 77% seen once. These data are taken from a study of tumor and adjacent non-tumor tissue in lung cancer. Overall study context: Patients were aged roughly 30 to 76, 9 to 10 men and 5 women, stage I to III.

This CDR3 has 15 amino acids. V lost 6 bases and J lost 9; bases outside the gene matches: 12. Germline V gene data show CDR1 as WSHSY and CDR2 as SAAADI. General study results and limits: Top 100 clones took a larger repertoire share in normal lung. Patients with more diverse tumor TCRs had worse survival.

The chain is built from TRBV10-2 and TRBJ2-1; TRBD2 aligns across 9 bases. The sequence derives from a woman aged 50 to 60 with non-small cell lung cancer. Material for sequencing was lung tumor tissue. CDR3 in amino acids: CASRVSGSPCGEQFF. The CDR3 DNA is TGCGCCAGCAGGGTTAGCGGGAGTCCGTGTGGTGAGCAGTTCTTC.